Frequency places the clone carrying this T cell receptor (beta chain) as large. The antigen remains unidentified. CSF cells underwent 10X single-cell V(D)J and 5' gene-expression profiling. TCRdb reanalyzed the 10x single-cell sequencing reads, giving one entry per CDR3 protein sequence and no DNA. This listing includes 650 to 950 distinct CDR3 sequences. The sample belongs to a study of CD8 T cells in cerebrospinal fluid in Alzheimer's disease. Study in general: Clonal expansion of CSF T cells was measured with plate-based and droplet-based single-cell sequencing. Study-level findings and limits: Patients with mild cognitive impairment or Alzheimer's disease had a larger top CSF clone percentage than controls.

For droplet-based sequencing, live CSF cells were sorted using a live/dead marker. The specimen sequenced was cerebrospinal fluid. The origin of this receptor is a human donor with Parkinson's disease.

The chain's CDR3 is CASRPSGPQETQYF. The chain has TRBV28 and TRBJ2-5; TCRdb returns TRBD2, unconfirmable since there is no DNA. Germline V CDR1 and CDR2: MDHEN, SYDVKM. The CDR3 covers 14 residues.